This passage covers 18 T cell receptor beta chains from one sample sequenced in a study of blood T cell repertoires in COVID-19. Assay: immunoSEQ multiplex PCR; the TCRdb copy retains only in-frame clones and omits some. The table has approximately 79,000 clones, 65% to 90% seen once; the top ten hold 20% to 25%. Specimen: peripheral blood. These TCRs come from a woman between 50 and 59 years old with acute or convalescent COVID-19.

V usage is TRBV19 and J usage is TRBJ2-3; possible D gene TRBD2, 6 bases. Trimming took off 6 bases at V and 8 bases at J, with 24 bases between the two ends. The germline V gene has CDR1 LNHDA and CDR2 SQIVND (reference sequence). The CDR3 extends over 16 amino acids. In DNA, the CDR3 is TGTGCCAGTAGGGGGACTGTGGGGAATTATAGGGGTACGCAGTATTTT. The encoded protein is CASRGTVGNYRGTQYF.

The J gene is TRBJ2-1, the V gene TRBV11-3; no clear D. Germline V gene sequence: CDR1 SGHNT, CDR2 YENEEA. Between the trimmed V and J ends, which lost 1 base and 5 bases, there was a span of 6 bases. The length of the CDR3 is 13 residues. The CDR3 here is CASSLGANNEQFF. The CDR3 DNA reads TGTGCCAGCAGCTTAGGAGCCAACAATGAGCAGTTCTTC.

The chain carries TRBV19 and TRBJ1-4; possibly TRBD1 for D (6 bases). Germline values: CDR1 LNHDA, CDR2 SQIVND (reference sequence). This CDR3 region has 14 residues. With 5 bases removed from V and 7 bases from J, the gap between germline ends came to 14 bases. CDR3 sequence: CASSLGTISEKLFF. CDR3 DNA: TGTGCCAGTAGTCTTGGGACAATCAGTGAAAAACTGTTTTTT.

This chain uses TRBV10-3 with TRBJ2-3; D is unclear. The germline CDR1 and CDR2 sequences are ENHRY and SYGVKD. The CDR3 runs to 14 residues. V lost 6 bases and J lost 2, with 12 bases in between. The chain's CDR3 is CAIRPRPSTDTQYF. CDR3 nucleotide sequence: TGTGCCATCAGACCCAGGCCATCCACAGATACGCAGTATTTT.

A few counts support this clone. The J gene is TRBJ1-3, the V gene TRBV7-2; 11 positions agree with TRBD1. V lost 7 bases and J lost 2; bases outside the gene matches: 7. The CDR3 extends over 16 amino acids. Germline lookup yields CDR1 SGHTA and CDR2 FQGNSA. The CDR3 sequence is CASTPPGQGAGNTIYF. In DNA, the CDR3 is TGTGCCAGCACCCCCCCGGGACAGGGGGCTGGAAACACCATATATTTT.

V is TRBV3-1 (or the pseudogene TRBV3-2) and J is TRBJ2-2, with D unclear. Deletions cut 1 base from V and 0 bases from J, with 9 bases between. The CDR3 contains 16 residues. From germline, CDR1 is LGHDT and CDR2 YNNKEL (reference sequence). The CDR3 coding sequence is TGTGCCAGCAGCCAAGGTCAGTTCGCGAACACCGGGGAGCTGTTTTTT. Translation gives CASSQGQFANTGELFF.

This chain links TRBV7-6 with TRBJ2-1; 8 positions agree with TRBD2. The CDR3 runs to 16 residues. CDR1 is SGHVS and CDR2 is FNYEAQ in the germline V gene. Losses at the gene ends were 6 bases for V and 7 bases for J; bases not matched to a gene: 14. CDR3 residues: CASRMFREGLINEQFF. The CDR3 DNA sequence: TGTGCCAGCAGAATGTTTCGGGAGGGCCTAATAAATGAGCAGTTCTTC.

This chain links TRBV9 with TRBJ2-3; possibly TRBD2 for D (5 bases). This CDR3 spans 15 amino acids. Germline CDR1 SGDLS, CDR2 YYNGEE. Trimming pared 0 bases from V and 1 base from J, leaving 9 bases between. CDR3 region: CASSVGQRRTDTQYF. In DNA form, the CDR3 reads TGTGCCAGCAGCGTAGGCCAGCGGCGCACAGATACGCAGTATTTT.

This rearrangement joins TRBV4-1 to TRBJ1-4, with a possible D match to TRBD1 (5 bases). The V end lost 0 bases, the J end lost 6 bases, and 8 bases lay between the germline ends. The CDR3 is 14 residues long. Germline CDR1 reads MGHRA; CDR2 reads YSYEKL. DNA for the CDR3: TGCGCCAGCAGCCAAGACAGGGCCGATGAAAAACTGTTTTTT. Its protein is CASSQDRADEKLFF.

This clone was counted between two and nine times. The chain joins TRBV5-1 to TRBJ1-1, with unresolved D. V was pared by 4 bases and J by 1 base, with 8 bases between. CDR1 and CDR2 (germline): SGHRS, YFSETQ. This CDR3 contains 13 residues. CDR3 bases: TGCGCCAGCAGCCCTAACGAGAACACTGAAGCTTTCTTT. Translated: CASSPNENTEAFF.

This sequence joins TRBV9 and TRBJ1-1, with 8 bases fitting TRBD1. CDR1 is SGDLS, CDR2 YYNGEE, per germline. With V trimmed by 1 base and J by 5 bases, 7 bases remained unmatched. The CDR3 has 15 amino acids. The CDR3 protein is CASSVRGQGGTEAFF. CDR3 nucleotide sequence: TGTGCCAGCAGCGTAAGAGGACAGGGAGGGACTGAAGCTTTCTTT.

This sequence joins TRBV7-2 and TRBJ2-7, with TRBD1 matching 8 bases. With 5 bases clipped from V and 0 bases from J, the junction kept 3 bases outside the gene matches. Per germline, CDR1 SGHTA and CDR2 FQGNSA. The CDR3 extends over 14 amino acids. DNA of the CDR3: TGTGCCAGCAGCGAGACAGGGGCCTCCTACGAGCAGTACTTC. It is translated as CASSETGASYEQYF. The whole variable domain, remainder taken from reference TRBV7-2 and TRBJ2-7, is GAGVSQSPSNKVTEKGKDVELRCDPISGHTALYWYRQSLGQGLEFLIYFQGNSAPDKSGLPSDRFSAERTGGSVSTLTIQRTQQEDSAVYLCASSETGASYEQYFGPGTRLTVT.

This sequence joins TRBV5-1 and TRBJ2-1; TRBD2 aligns across 10 bases. The germline V gene has CDR1 SGHRS and CDR2 YFSETQ. V lost 0 bases, J lost 8 bases, and 14 bases stayed unmatched. The CDR3 consists of 18 residues. The CDR3 DNA sequence: TGCGCCAGCAGCTTGGGGGACCTGGTGTCTAGCGGGGGCTATGAGCAGTTCTTC. This gives the protein CASSLGDLVSSGGYEQFF.

The V and J genes are TRBV24-1 and TRBJ2-3; D call uncertain. From germline, CDR1 is KGHDR and CDR2 SFDVKD. Trimming cost V 9 bases and J 5 bases, with 8 bases left between them. The CDR3 spans 11 residues. The CDR3 reads CATGTLDTQYF. The CDR3 DNA reads as TGTGCCACCGGCACCCTAGATACGCAGTATTTT.

The chain carries TRBV7-9 and TRBJ2-3, with TRBD2 matching over 7 bases. CDR1 and CDR2 (germline): SEHNR, FQNEAQ (reference sequence). The CDR3 has 15 amino acids. V trimming: 0 bases; J trimming: 1 base; junction bases outside the gene matches: 1. This chain's CDR3 is CASSLAAGGTDTQYF. In DNA form, the CDR3 reads TGTGCCAGCAGCTTAGCGGCGGGGGGCACAGATACGCAGTATTTT.

This clone was counted between two and nine times. The V gene is TRBV29-1, the J gene TRBJ2-7; D is perhaps TRBD1 (6 bases). Germline CDR1 reads SQVTM; CDR2 reads ANQGSEA. V shed 4 bases and J shed 3 bases, with 13 bases lying between them. This CDR3 has 13 amino acids. CDR3 sequence reads: CSVAIAGVYEQYF. The DNA of the CDR3 is TGCAGCGTTGCGATAGCAGGGGTCTACGAGCAGTACTTC.

J is TRBJ2-2 and V is TRBV19, with 7 bases matching TRBD1. The length of the CDR3 is 15 residues. Trimming removed 6 bases from V and 5 bases from J; junction bases left unmatched: 9. Germline CDR1 reads LNHDA; CDR2 reads SQIVND (reference sequence). The CDR3 DNA follows: TGTGCCAGTAGCCTGACAGGGTTGGGTACCGGGGAGCTGTTTTTT. As protein: CASSLTGLGTGELFF.

The V call is TRBV24-1, the J call TRBJ1-2, with 12 positions matching TRBD1. Per germline, CDR1 KGHDR and CDR2 SFDVKD. V trimming: 7 bases; J trimming: 4 bases; junction bases outside the gene matches: 15. The CDR3 is 18 amino acids. CDR3 nucleotide sequence: TGTGCCACCAGAATCGAGCCCGGGGGGACAGGGGGCTTCTATGGCTACACCTTC. Translation: CATRIEPGGTGGFYGYTF.